The 15 T cell receptor beta chains reported below all come from one sample, sequenced in a study of control samples from healthy donors and cancer patients. Sequencing was performed with immunoSEQ multiplex PCR; in TCRdb, only in-frame clones are kept and a portion is missing. This sample has about 79,000 clones, with approximately 93% found just once. Sequencing used PBMCs. These receptor sequences come from a woman aged 40-49 years with lung cancer.

CDR3 nucleotide sequence: TGTGCCAGCAGCCAAGATCGAACAGGGGGGCTTAGGGAAGCTTTCTTT. Translation gives CASSQDRTGGLREAFF. V gene TRBV14 combines with J gene TRBJ1-1, with 8 bases matching TRBD1. The junction had 11 bases not matched to a gene; V was cut back by 0 bases and J by 8 bases. The V gene's germline CDR1 is SGHDN and CDR2 FVKESK. The CDR3 consists of 16 residues.

This clone has just one count. The rearrangement links TRBV25-1 to TRBJ1-2, with 7 bases aligning to TRBD1. The CDR3 is 16 amino acids. In germline, CDR1 is MGHDK, CDR2 SYGVNS. V was pared by 1 base and J by 0 bases, with 5 bases of the junction left unmatched. The CDR3 bases are TGTGCCAGCAGTGAATCGGGACAGACCCCTAACTATGGCTACACCTTC. Its translation is CASSESGQTPNYGYTF.

This clone was counted a single time. V and J are TRBV29-1 and TRBJ2-3, with TRBD1 matching 8 bases. With V trimmed by 7 bases and J by 2 bases, 8 bases remained unmatched. The CDR3 runs to 14 residues. CDR1 and CDR2 (germline): SQVTM, ANQGSEA. DNA of the CDR3: TGCAGCGGCTGGGGACAGGTTTCCACAGATACGCAGTATTTT. Its translation: CSGWGQVSTDTQYF.

The chain employs TRBV19 and TRBJ1-1, with D maybe TRBD1 (5 bases). The germline gives CDR1 LNHDA, CDR2 SQIVND (reference sequence). V was cut by 5 bases and J by 3 bases, with 16 bases left in between. The CDR3 contains 15 residues. The CDR3: CASSGGKGGYTEAFF. For the CDR3, the DNA is TGTGCCAGTAGTGGGGGAAAGGGAGGGTACACTGAAGCTTTCTTT.

The chain is built from TRBV2 and TRBJ1-4; D gene ambiguous. With 7 bases removed from V and 8 bases from J, the gap between germline ends came to 17 bases. Germline CDR1 reads SNHLY; CDR2 reads FYNNEI. The CDR3 runs to 14 residues. Here the CDR3 reads CASIKTPSEEKLFF. Written as DNA, the CDR3 is TGTGCCAGCATTAAGACCCCTTCCGAGGAAAAACTGTTTTTT.

The gene calls are TRBV19 and TRBJ1-6; unclear D gene. This CDR3 comprises 13 residues. The germline V and J ends were trimmed by 6 bases and 12 bases, with 15 bases remaining between them. Germline-derived CDR1 and CDR2 are LNHDA and SQIVND (reference sequence). The CDR3 DNA sequence: TGTGCCAGTAGGGACGCCGGTCGCGTACCCCTCCACTTT. Amino acid sequence: CASRDAGRVPLHF.

The J gene is TRBJ1-2, the V gene TRBV6-5; 9 positions agree with TRBD1. The CDR3 is made up of 13 amino acids. With V trimmed by 10 bases and J by 7 bases, 10 bases remained unmatched. Germline-derived CDR1 and CDR2 are MNHEY and SVGAGI. CDR3: CATTGGKPGGYTF. CDR3 DNA sequence: TGTGCCACCACAGGGGGCAAGCCGGGTGGCTACACCTTC.

The V call is TRBV5-1, the J call TRBJ2-3; 11 bases map to TRBD2. Germline assignment: CDR1 SGHRS and CDR2 YFSETQ. V lost 4 bases, J lost 1 base, and 5 bases stayed unmatched. The CDR3 length is 16 residues. DNA of the CDR3: TGCGCCAGCAGCGACGCTAGCGGGGGGCGCACAGATACGCAGTATTTT. Translated: CASSDASGGRTDTQYF.

The chain couples TRBV11-2 to TRBJ2-2, with TRBD2 matching 7 bases. The CDR3 is 16 amino acids. The V segment lost 5 bases and the J segment 1 base; nucleotides outside the gene matches: 7. CDR1 and CDR2 (germline): SGHAT, FQNNGV. Here the CDR3 DNA reads TGTGCCAGCAGCCCACGGGGGGTGCTGAACACCGGGGAGCTGTTTTTT. It codes for CASSPRGVLNTGELFF.

The CDR3 reads CASTSGRVLTEAFF. The DNA of the CDR3 is TGTGCCAGCACCTCAGGGCGGGTACTCACTGAAGCTTTCTTT. The chain links TRBV2 to TRBJ1-1, with D perhaps TRBD1 (5 bases). This CDR3 is 14 amino acids long. With 7 bases removed from V and 4 bases from J, the gap between germline ends came to 16 bases. Germline values: CDR1 SNHLY, CDR2 FYNNEI.

CDR3: CASSDTPQHF. CDR3 DNA sequence: TGTGCCAGTAGTGACACGCCCCAGCATTTT. This chain uses TRBV19 with TRBJ1-5, with D hard to call. This CDR3 spans 10 amino acids. CDR1 is LNHDA, CDR2 SQIVND, per germline (reference sequence). V was shortened by 5 bases and J by 9 bases, with 5 bases between the two germline ends.

This rearrangement joins TRBV30 to TRBJ2-1; the match to TRBD1 covers 7 bases. Germline assignment: CDR1 GTSNPN and CDR2 SVGIG (reference sequence). V was pared by 4 bases and J by 4 bases, with 4 bases of the junction left unmatched. The CDR3 sequence is 13 residues long. CDR3 in DNA: TGTGCCTGGACTCCGGACAGGTACAATGAGCAGTTCTTC. It codes for CAWTPDRYNEQFF.

In DNA, the CDR3 is TGTGCCAGCAGTGCCCTTGCCGGGGTCAAGGAGACCCAGTACTTC. Its protein is CASSALAGVKETQYF. The chain employs TRBV25-1 and TRBJ2-5, with D possibly being TRBD2 (5 bases). Per germline, CDR1 MGHDK and CDR2 SYGVNS. The V end lost 4 bases, the J end lost 5 bases, and 17 bases lay between the germline ends. The CDR3 is made up of 15 amino acids. Filled out from reference TRBV25-1 and TRBJ2-5, the complete variable domain reads EADIYQTPRYLVIGTGKKITLECSQTMGHDKMYWYQQDPGMELHLIHYSYGVNSTEKGDLSSESTVSRIRTEHFPLTLESARPSHTSQYLCASSALAGVKETQYFGPGTRLLVL.

This chain connects TRBV5-8 to TRBJ1-2; TRBD1 agrees at 7 bases. Germline trimming cut 0 bases from V and 0 bases from J; bases unmatched to any gene: 2. The CDR3 contains 15 residues. Germline values: CDR1 SGHTS, CDR2 YDEGEE. This CDR3 is CASSLVQGANYGYTF. The CDR3 DNA sequence: TGTGCCAGCAGCTTGGTTCAGGGGGCTAACTATGGCTACACCTTC.

The chain is built from TRBV28 and TRBJ2-3, with D maybe TRBD2 (6 bases). The CDR3 contains 13 residues. Trimming cost V 4 bases and J 4 bases, with 9 bases left between them. From germline, CDR1 is MDHEN and CDR2 SYDVKM. The CDR3 DNA reads as TGTGCCAGCAGTTCGGTAGCGGCAGATACGCAGTATTTT. Residues: CASSSVAADTQYF.